The subject of this entry is one T cell receptor (beta chain). Its antigen is unknown. V dropped 1 base and J dropped 6 bases, with 6 bases sitting between them. Germline values: CDR1 LGHDT, CDR2 YNNKEL (reference sequence). The length of the CDR3 is 13 residues. This entry comes from a study of CD8 T cells in ankylosing spondylitis. Study findings and constraints: It appeared that ankylosing spondylitis blood was characterized by a TCR beta motif of about eight highly homologous variants.

Preparation of TCR beta libraries was done by quantitative 5'-RACE with molecular barcodes. TCRdb reprocessed the 5' RACE reads with MiXCR, giving one entry per CDR3 protein. The sample yields around 39,000 distinct CDR3 sequences, about 17% seen once. The chain has TRBV3-1 and TRBJ2-2, with unresolved D. The source of this sequence is a male donor with ankylosing spondylitis or in good health (not recorded which). The sample taken for sequencing was blood. Here the CDR3 reads CASSQAGAGELFF. In DNA, the CDR3 is TGTGCCAGCAGCCAAGCTGGGGCCGGGGAGCTGTTTTTT.